This entry lists 25 T cell receptor beta chains sequenced from one sample in a study of blood T cell repertoires in COVID-19. The protocol was immunoSEQ multiplex PCR, while the TCRdb copy is restricted to in-frame clones and leaves out a portion. The sample lists some 31,000 clones, around nine tenths occurring once. Material for sequencing was peripheral blood. These receptors were collected from a man between 65 and 85 years old with active COVID-19.

This chain joins TRBV12-3 or TRBV12-4 and TRBJ1-1, with 7 bases lining up with TRBD1. The V segment lost 8 bases and the J segment 10 bases; nucleotides outside the gene matches: 13. The length of the CDR3 is 13 residues. The DNA of the CDR3 is TGTGCCAGCGCGGCACAGGGGCCAAATAGAGCTTTCTTT. The encoded protein is CASAAQGPNRAFF.

The chain links TRBV10-3 to TRBJ1-5; 8 nucleotides line up with TRBD1. This CDR3 has 13 amino acids. Germline CDR1 and CDR2: ENHRY and SYGVKD. V gave up 7 bases and J gave up 5 bases; unmatched junction bases: 4. The CDR3 protein is CAITSQGDQPQHF. DNA of the CDR3: TGTGCCATCACCTCACAGGGGGATCAGCCCCAGCATTTT.

The chain joins TRBV7-6 to TRBJ2-5, with D possibly TRBD1 on 6 matching bases. The germline V and J ends were trimmed by 6 bases and 2 bases, with 13 bases remaining between them. This CDR3 is built from 14 residues. In germline, CDR1 is SGHVS, CDR2 FNYEAQ. The CDR3 DNA reads TGTGCCAGCAGTCCAAGCGGACAGCAAGAGACCCAGTACTTC. It is translated as CASSPSGQQETQYF.

DNA of the CDR3: TGTGCCAGCAGCTTGTTTAGCGGGGGGGGCACAGATACGCAGTATTTT. It yields the protein CASSLFSGGGTDTQYF. V gene TRBV5-4 combines with J gene TRBJ2-3; 11 bases match TRBD2. This CDR3 has 16 residues. V was pared by 1 base and J by 1 base, with 2 bases of the junction left unmatched. Per the germline V gene, CDR1 is SGHNT and CDR2 is YYREEE (reference sequence).

The rearrangement links TRBV19 to TRBJ1-5; D gene ambiguous. CDR1 and CDR2 (germline): LNHDA, SQIVND (reference sequence). Trimming cost V 1 base and J 5 bases, with 9 bases left between them. The CDR3 loop spans 14 amino acids. The CDR3 reads CASSIGNGDQPQHF. In nucleotides, the CDR3 is TGTGCCAGTAGTATAGGGAACGGGGATCAGCCCCAGCATTTT.

The J gene is TRBJ2-5, the V gene TRBV19; 8 bases agree with TRBD1. CDR3 length equals 15 residues. Germline V gene lookup returns CDR1 LNHDA and CDR2 SQIVND (reference sequence). V shed 3 bases and J 1 base; nucleotides not matched to a gene: 4. CDR3 residues: CASSIRDRRQETQYF. CDR3 nucleotide sequence: TGTGCCAGTAGTATCCGGGACAGGCGCCAAGAGACCCAGTACTTC.

The CDR3: CASSEGALAEFYGYTF. DNA for the CDR3: TGTGCCAGCAGTGAAGGGGCCCTAGCGGAGTTCTATGGCTACACCTTC. V gene TRBV2 combines with J gene TRBJ1-2; D ambiguous. Trimming shortened V by 1 base and J by 4 bases, and 16 bases separated the two germline ends. Germline V gives CDR1 SNHLY, CDR2 FYNNEI. The CDR3 runs to 16 residues.

The DNA of the CDR3 is TGTGCCAGCACCTTGGCAGTGGACACCATATATTTT. Protein sequence: CASTLAVDTIYF. This sequence joins TRBV11-2 and TRBJ1-3; D not certain. The CDR3 runs 12 residues. The germline V and J ends were trimmed by 7 bases and 8 bases, with 12 bases remaining between them. Germline CDR1 and CDR2: SGHAT and FQNNGV.

The chain links TRBV24-1 to TRBJ2-7, with 9 bases fitting TRBD1. This CDR3 is built from 16 residues. Unmatched junction bases numbered 7, after V lost 3 bases and J lost 2 bases. Germline values: CDR1 KGHDR, CDR2 SFDVKD. In DNA, the CDR3 is TGTGCCACCAGTGATCCTAGACAGGGGGTGGCCTACGAGCAGTACTTC. Translating it yields CATSDPRQGVAYEQYF.

V usage is TRBV6-5 and J usage is TRBJ2-3; 7 positions match TRBD2. Trimming took 6 bases from V and 7 from J; bases not matched to a gene: 4. This CDR3 spans 12 amino acids. Germline CDR1 is MNHEY and CDR2 is SVGAGI. The CDR3 DNA is TGTGCCAGCAGCCAGACTAGCAATACGCAGTATTTT. Its translation: CASSQTSNTQYF.

The chain combines TRBV5-1 with TRBJ1-1; weak D call: TRBD1 (5 bases). Germline V gene lookup returns CDR1 SGHRS and CDR2 YFSETQ. Trimming left V 5 bases short and J 1 base short, with 9 bases between. The CDR3 extends over 13 amino acids. The chain's CDR3 is CASRGRENTEAFF. CDR3 coding DNA: TGCGCCAGCAGAGGCAGGGAGAACACTGAAGCTTTCTTT.

The chain carries TRBV6-2 or TRBV6-3 and TRBJ2-3; 7 bases are shared with TRBD2. Germline CDR1 and CDR2: MNHEY and SVGEGT. The CDR3 runs 17 residues. The trim removed 2 bases at V and 5 bases at J, leaving 13 bases unmatched. The CDR3, as DNA: TGTGCCAGCAGTTACCCCGGGGGGACCCCCCGTGGAGATACGCAGTATTTT. Translation gives CASSYPGGTPRGDTQYF.

The gene calls are TRBV7-9 and TRBJ2-5, with TRBD2 identical over 11 bases. Germline CDR1 is SEHNR and CDR2 is FQNEAQ (reference sequence). This CDR3 spans 15 amino acids. Trimming at V came to 5 bases and at J to 4 bases, leaving 6 bases not matched to a gene. CDR3 sequence: CASSLLAGGRETQYF. The CDR3 DNA reads TGTGCCAGCAGCCTTCTAGCGGGAGGTCGAGAGACCCAGTACTTC. Full variable domain (outside the CDR3, taken from reference TRBV7-9 and TRBJ2-5): DTGVSQNPRHKITKRGQNVTFRCDPISEHNRLYWYRQTLGQGPEFLTYFQNEAQLEKSRLLSDRFSAERPKGSFSTLEIQRTEQGDSAMYLCASSLLAGGRETQYFGPGTRLLVL.

The chain is built from TRBV28 and TRBJ2-7; TRBD2 is a possible D gene (7 bases). V lost 3 bases and J lost 2, with 11 bases in between. Per the germline V gene, CDR1 is MDHEN and CDR2 is SYDVKM. The CDR3 length is 14 residues. The chain's CDR3 is CASSLGGQAYEQYF. CDR3 DNA: TGTGCCAGCAGTTTGGGGGGGCAGGCCTACGAGCAGTACTTC. The full variable domain, completed using reference TRBV28 and TRBJ2-7, is DVKVTQSSRYLVKRTGEKVFLECVQDMDHENMFWYRQDPGLGLRLIYFSYDVKMKEKGDIPEGYSVSREKKERFSLILESASTNQTSMYLCASSLGGQAYEQYFGPGTRLTVT.

The chain combines TRBV7-6 with TRBJ1-2; 7 bases fit TRBD1. CDR1 is SGHVS and CDR2 is FNYEAQ in the germline V gene. The V gene end was trimmed by 1 base and the J gene end by 4 bases; junction bases not matched to a gene: 9. The CDR3 has 16 residues. The CDR3 nucleotides read TGTGCCAGCAGCTTAGAGGCCGGGACAGACCCCTATGGCTACACCTTC. Residues: CASSLEAGTDPYGYTF.

The rearrangement uses TRBV6-5 and TRBJ1-2; 9 bases are a match to TRBD1. The V gene's germline CDR1 is MNHEY and CDR2 SVGAGI. V lost 6 bases to trimming and J lost 7 bases; unmatched junction nucleotides: 6. This CDR3 is built from 13 residues. The CDR3, as DNA: TGTGCCAGCAGAGAGGGACAGGGATTTGGCTACACCTTC. Residues: CASREGQGFGYTF.

This chain joins TRBV28 and TRBJ1-1; D gene ambiguous. The germline CDR1 and CDR2 sequences are MDHEN and SYDVKM. The CDR3 has 14 amino acids. V was shortened by 1 base and J by 6 bases, with 12 bases between the two germline ends. The CDR3 sequence is CASSLSNWRAEAFF. The CDR3 region has the DNA TGTGCCAGCAGTTTATCTAACTGGAGAGCTGAAGCTTTCTTT.

The chain carries TRBV15 and TRBJ2-2, with 7 positions matching TRBD1. After removal of 6 bases from V and 4 bases from J, the junction contained 8 bases not matched to a gene. The CDR3 totals 15 residues. Germline V lookup: CDR1 LNHNV, CDR2 YYDKDF (reference sequence). CDR3 sequence reads: CATSQARGITGELFF. The CDR3 coding sequence is TGTGCCACCAGTCAAGCCAGGGGGATCACCGGGGAGCTGTTTTTT.

V and J are TRBV3-1 (or the pseudogene TRBV3-2) and TRBJ2-1, with 14 bases that match TRBD2. The germline V gene encodes CDR1 LGHDT and CDR2 YNNKEL (reference sequence). This CDR3 spans 16 amino acids. J gave up 6 bases and V 1 base, and 2 bases lay outside the gene matches. The CDR3 protein is CASSQGLAGGLNEQFF. The CDR3 DNA reads as TGTGCCAGCAGCCAAGGACTAGCGGGAGGGCTCAATGAGCAGTTCTTC.

V and J are TRBV28 and TRBJ1-5; D gene uncertain. This CDR3 comprises 16 residues. The V end lost 2 bases, the J end lost 2 bases, and 13 bases lay between the germline ends. Germline CDR1 and CDR2: MDHEN and SYDVKM. CDR3 DNA sequence: TGTGCCAGCAGTTTAGTGTACCCGGCGGGCAATCAGCCCCAGCATTTT. Translating gives CASSLVYPAGNQPQHF. Variable domain in full (rest from reference TRBV28 and TRBJ1-5): DVKVTQSSRYLVKRTGEKVFLECVQDMDHENMFWYRQDPGLGLRLIYFSYDVKMKEKGDIPEGYSVSREKKERFSLILESASTNQTSMYLCASSLVYPAGNQPQHFGDGTRLSIL.

The CDR3 bases are TGTGCCAGCAGTACTAGCGGGCCTAATGAGCAGTTCTTC. It is translated as CASSTSGPNEQFF. The chain combines TRBV6-5 with TRBJ2-1; 9 bases fit TRBD2. CDR1 and CDR2 from the germline V gene are MNHEY and SVGAGI. CDR3 length equals 13 residues. V shed 5 bases and J 7 bases; nucleotides not matched to a gene: 3.

On this clone itself: This specimen includes other DNA sequences encoding the same CDR3. The J gene is TRBJ1-3, the V gene TRBV19; the match to TRBD1 covers 7 bases. Germline V lookup: CDR1 LNHDA, CDR2 SQIVND (reference sequence). CDR3 length: 16 residues. The ends lost 2 bases at V and 0 bases at J; junction bases unmatched: 4. CDR3 region: CASSILQGTSGNTIYF. CDR3 bases: TGTGCCAGTAGTATATTACAGGGGACCTCTGGAAACACCATATATTTT.

The V gene is TRBV5-1, the J gene TRBJ2-7; TRBD2 aligns across 13 bases. V lost 4 bases, J lost 2 bases, and 9 bases stayed unmatched. CDR3 length: 17 amino acids. Germline loops: CDR1 SGHRS, CDR2 YFSETQ. The CDR3 protein is CASSPTMGLAGTYEQYF. The CDR3 DNA reads as TGCGCCAGCAGCCCGACTATGGGACTAGCGGGAACCTACGAGCAGTACTTC.

The V and J genes are TRBV4-1 and TRBJ1-2; 9 nucleotides match TRBD1. The germline CDR1 and CDR2 sequences are MGHRA and YSYEKL. The CDR3 totals 16 residues. V lost 3 bases to trimming and J lost 2 bases; unmatched junction nucleotides: 7. The CDR3 region has the DNA TGCGCCAGCAGCCACCCCCTGGGGACAGGGAACTATGGCTACACCTTC. It encodes CASSHPLGTGNYGYTF.

The CDR3, as DNA: TGCGCCAGCAGCATTAGCGGGAGTTCCTACAATGAGCAGTTCTTC. Translation: CASSISGSSYNEQFF. The chain combines TRBV5-1 with TRBJ2-1; 9 positions match TRBD2. This CDR3 contains 15 residues. Germline V lookup: CDR1 SGHRS, CDR2 YFSETQ. Losses at the gene ends were 4 bases for V and 1 base for J; bases not matched to a gene: 3.